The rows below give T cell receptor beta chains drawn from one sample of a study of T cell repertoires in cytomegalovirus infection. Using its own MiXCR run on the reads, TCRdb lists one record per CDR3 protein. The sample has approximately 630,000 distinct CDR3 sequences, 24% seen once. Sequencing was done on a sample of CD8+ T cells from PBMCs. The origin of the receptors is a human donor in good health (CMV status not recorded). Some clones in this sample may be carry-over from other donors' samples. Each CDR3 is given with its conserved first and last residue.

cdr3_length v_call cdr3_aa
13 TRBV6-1 CASSFGTARDQHF
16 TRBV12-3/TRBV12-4 CASSYTTGQGDYGYTF
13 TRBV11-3 CASSFSWEETQYF
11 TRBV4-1 CASSQEGDQYF
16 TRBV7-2 CASSLRLAQYQETQYF
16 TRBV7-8 CASSPMWLTDTDTQYF
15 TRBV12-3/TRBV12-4 CASSGGPRGPYGYTF
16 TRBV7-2 CASTMALAFDTDTQYF
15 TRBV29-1 CSVGESGKFNYGYTF
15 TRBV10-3 CAISEGGPPRDGYTF
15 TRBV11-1 CASSFRDRVYNEQFF
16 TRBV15 CATSDPGTANTGELFF
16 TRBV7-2 CASSPLGGGDTDTQYF
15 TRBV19 CASSILTGGFYEQYF
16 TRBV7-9 CASSDPGTGLRMGYTF
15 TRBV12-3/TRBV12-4 CASTQGDRDVHIQYF
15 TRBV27 CASSLSGVGTYEQYF
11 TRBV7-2 CASSGAYEQYF
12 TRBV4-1 CASSQEGLEAFF
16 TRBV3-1 CASSQASGGRHNEQFF
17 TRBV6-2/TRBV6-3 CASSLSSGGASYNEQFF
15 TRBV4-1 CASRNAGATNEKLFF
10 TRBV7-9 CASSPQRWSF
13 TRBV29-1 CSVRTAWLTEAFF
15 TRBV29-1 CSVQQTNSGTNVLTF
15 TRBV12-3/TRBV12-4 CASSFGVVSEETQYF
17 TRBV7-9 CASSSRGREVFYYGYTF
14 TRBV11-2 CVSSYRKINYEQYF
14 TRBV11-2 CASSWTGDTGELFF
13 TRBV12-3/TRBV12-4 CASRLGTFHGYTF
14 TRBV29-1 CSVEDTKMAGAAFF
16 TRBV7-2 CASSPSDREYSYGYTF
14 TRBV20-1 CSAKAGVAKNIQYF
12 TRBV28 CASSLIGPEAFF
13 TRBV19 CASSMHMNTEAFF
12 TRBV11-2 CASSQWGDEQYF
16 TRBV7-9 CASSPGTGDGANVLTF
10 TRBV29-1 CSVVGEKLFF
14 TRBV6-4 CASSVSGGEVEQFF
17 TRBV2 CASSDASPGTPYNEQFF
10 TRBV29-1 CSGRNTEAFF
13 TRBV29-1 CSVEGVGVTEAFF
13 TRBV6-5 CASTPGTTDTQYF
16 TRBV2 CASSDPREYSNQPQHF
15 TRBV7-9 CASSKDRLNTGELFF
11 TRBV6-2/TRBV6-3 CASSYDRVQYF
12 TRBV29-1 CSVEDRGSEQFF
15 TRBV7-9 CASDPSLGDPYGYTF
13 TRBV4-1 CASSQDLTDTQYF
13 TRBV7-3 CASSPDRDTEAFF
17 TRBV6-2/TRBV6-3 CASITLMGTENTGELFF
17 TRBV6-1 CASSEAPPGTVLYGYTF
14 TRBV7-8 CASSNSDGTGELFF
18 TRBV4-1 CASSQVFPAGGPLNEQFF